Listed below are T cell receptor beta chains from one sample, sequenced in a study of PD-L1 blockade in urothelial cancer. Measured with immunoSEQ multiplex PCR; TCRdb has only the in-frame clones, and not every one. The data show 75,000 to 95,000 clones, with over 80% seen just once and about 7.4% held by the top ten. Specimen: PBMCs, collected around atezolizumab (anti-PD-L1) treatment. These receptors all stem from a man in his forties with urothelial cancer. Each CDR3 is given with its conserved first and last residue. The order of the fields is D gene, clone size, V gene, J gene, CDR3 protein, CDR3 DNA. D genes are given only for firm matches. Clone size is stated in some rows and not others, as once, few, many or a class when expanded.

D: TRBD1
size: -
V: TRBV5-1
J: TRBJ1-4
CDR3: CASGPGQANEKLFF
DNA: TGCGCCAGCGGACCGGGACAGGCTAATGAAAAACTGTTTTTT

D: -
size: -
V: TRBV5-6
J: TRBJ1-1
CDR3: CASSLLAEAFF
DNA: TGTGCCAGCAGCTTGCTTGCTGAAGCTTTCTTT

D: -
size: -
V: TRBV6-7
J: TRBJ2-7
CDR3: CASSRTVYLYEQYF
DNA: TGTGCCAGCAGTAGGACAGTTTACCTTTACGAGCAGTACTTC

D: -
size: once
V: TRBV30
J: TRBJ2-7
CDR3: CAWSGLYEQYF
DNA: TGTGCCTGGAGTGGACTCTACGAGCAGTACTTC

D: -
size: -
V: TRBV28
J: TRBJ2-7
CDR3: CASRVPAGYEQYF
DNA: TGTGCCAGCAGGGTCCCAGCGGGCTACGAGCAGTACTTC

D: -
size: -
V: TRBV18
J: TRBJ1-1
CDR3: CASSPKVSGNTEAFF
DNA: TGTGCCAGCTCACCTAAGGTATCGGGGAACACTGAAGCTTTCTTT

D: TRBD1
size: -
V: TRBV27
J: TRBJ1-4
CDR3: CASRTGTGRHHGEKLFF
DNA: TGTGCCAGCAGAACCGGGACAGGGAGACACCACGGTGAAAAACTGTTTTTT

D: -
size: once
V: TRBV25-1
J: TRBJ1-2
CDR3: CASSESARGYTF
DNA: TGTGCCAGCAGTGAATCAGCGCGGGGCTACACCTTC

D: TRBD1
size: few
V: TRBV29-1
J: TRBJ2-3
CDR3: CSVLIQGATSSGTQYF
DNA: TGCAGCGTTCTCATACAGGGGGCAACCTCGTCCGGTACGCAGTATTTT

D: TRBD2
size: -
V: TRBV28
J: TRBJ2-5
CDR3: CASSPSPRGAQETQYF
DNA: TGTGCCAGCAGTCCTTCCCCGCGGGGGGCCCAAGAGACCCAGTACTTC

D: -
size: -
V: TRBV5-1
J: TRBJ2-7
CDR3: CASKNTYEQYF
DNA: TGCGCCAGCAAAAATACCTACGAGCAGTACTTC